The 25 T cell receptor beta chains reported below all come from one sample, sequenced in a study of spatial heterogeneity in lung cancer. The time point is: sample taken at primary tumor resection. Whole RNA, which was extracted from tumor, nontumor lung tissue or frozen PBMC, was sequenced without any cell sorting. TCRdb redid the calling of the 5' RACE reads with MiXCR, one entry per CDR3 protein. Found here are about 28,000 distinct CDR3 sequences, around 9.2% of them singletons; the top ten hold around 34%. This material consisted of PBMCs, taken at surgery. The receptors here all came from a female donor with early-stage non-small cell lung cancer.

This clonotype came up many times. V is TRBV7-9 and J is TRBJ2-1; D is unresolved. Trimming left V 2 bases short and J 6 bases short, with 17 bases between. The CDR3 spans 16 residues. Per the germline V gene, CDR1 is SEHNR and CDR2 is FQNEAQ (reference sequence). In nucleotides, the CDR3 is TGTGCCAGCAGCTTATTCCCCCCGCGGACGGGCAATGAGCAGTTCTTC. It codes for CASSLFPPRTGNEQFF.

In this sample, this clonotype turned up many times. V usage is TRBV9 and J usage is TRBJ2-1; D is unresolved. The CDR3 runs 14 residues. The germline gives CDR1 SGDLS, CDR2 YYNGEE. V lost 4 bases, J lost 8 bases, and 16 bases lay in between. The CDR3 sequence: CASSPTLAKDEQFF. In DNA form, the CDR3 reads TGTGCCAGCAGCCCGACCCTGGCTAAGGATGAGCAGTTCTTC.

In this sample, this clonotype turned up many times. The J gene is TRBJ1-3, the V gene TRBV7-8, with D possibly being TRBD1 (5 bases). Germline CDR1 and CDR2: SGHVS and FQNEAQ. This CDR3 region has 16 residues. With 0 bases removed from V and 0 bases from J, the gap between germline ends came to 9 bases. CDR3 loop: CASSLAARASGNTIYF. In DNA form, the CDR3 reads TGTGCCAGCAGCTTAGCTGCCAGGGCCTCTGGAAACACCATATATTTT. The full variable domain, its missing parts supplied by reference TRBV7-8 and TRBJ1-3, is GAGVSQSPRYKVAKRGQDVALRCDPISGHVSLFWYQQALGQGPEFLTYFQNEAQLDKSGLPSDRFFAERPEGSVSTLKIQRTQQEDSAVYLCASSLAARASGNTIYFGEGSWLTVV.

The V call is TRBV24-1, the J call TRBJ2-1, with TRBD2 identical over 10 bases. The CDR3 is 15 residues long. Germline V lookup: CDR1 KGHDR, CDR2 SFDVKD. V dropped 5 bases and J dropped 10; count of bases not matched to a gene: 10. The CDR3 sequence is CATSGLASGRNEQFF. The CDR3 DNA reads TGTGCCACCAGTGGATTGGCTAGCGGGAGAAACGAGCAGTTCTTC.

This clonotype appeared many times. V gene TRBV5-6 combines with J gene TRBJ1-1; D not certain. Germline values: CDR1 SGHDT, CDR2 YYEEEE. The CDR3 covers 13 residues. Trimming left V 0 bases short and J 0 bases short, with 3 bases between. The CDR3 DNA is TGTGCCAGCAGCTTGGTGATGAACACTGAAGCTTTCTTT. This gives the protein CASSLVMNTEAFF.

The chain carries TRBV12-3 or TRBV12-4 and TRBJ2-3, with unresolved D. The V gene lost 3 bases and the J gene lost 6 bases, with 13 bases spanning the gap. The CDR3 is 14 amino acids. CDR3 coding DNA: TGTGCCAGCAGTTTTCCCCTTTGGGCGGATACGCAGTATTTT. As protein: CASSFPLWADTQYF.

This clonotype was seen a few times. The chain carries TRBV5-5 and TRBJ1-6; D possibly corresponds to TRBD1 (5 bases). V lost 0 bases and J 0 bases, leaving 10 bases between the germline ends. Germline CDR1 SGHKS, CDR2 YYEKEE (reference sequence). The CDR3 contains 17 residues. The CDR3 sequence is CASSLGQTSSYNSPLHF. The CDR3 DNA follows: TGTGCCAGCAGCTTGGGACAGACAAGCTCCTATAATTCACCCCTCCACTTT.

The CDR3 coding sequence is TGTGCCAGCAGCCGGGGACTAAAGGGGACCCAGTACTTC. It yields the protein CASSRGLKGTQYF. The V and J genes are TRBV12-3 or TRBV12-4 and TRBJ2-5; 7 bases match TRBD2. This CDR3 has 13 amino acids. J gave up 7 bases and V 6 bases, and 8 bases lay outside the gene matches.

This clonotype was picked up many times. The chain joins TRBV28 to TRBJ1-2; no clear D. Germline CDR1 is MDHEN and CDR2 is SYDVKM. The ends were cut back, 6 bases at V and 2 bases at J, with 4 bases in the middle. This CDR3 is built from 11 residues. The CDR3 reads CASRTNYGYTF. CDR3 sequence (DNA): TGTGCCAGCAGAACGAACTATGGCTACACCTTC.

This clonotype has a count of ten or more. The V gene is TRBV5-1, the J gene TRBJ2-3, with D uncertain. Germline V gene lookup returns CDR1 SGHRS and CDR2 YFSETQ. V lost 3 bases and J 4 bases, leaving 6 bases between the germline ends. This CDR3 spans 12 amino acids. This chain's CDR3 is CASSSLSDTQYF. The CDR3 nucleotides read TGCGCCAGCAGCTCCCTATCAGATACGCAGTATTTT. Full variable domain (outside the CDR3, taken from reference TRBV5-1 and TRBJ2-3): KAGVTQTPRYLIKTRGQQVTLSCSPISGHRSVSWYQQTPGQGLQFLFEYFSETQRNKGNFPGRFSGRQFSNSRSEMNVSTLELGDSALYLCASSSLSDTQYFGPGTRLTVL.

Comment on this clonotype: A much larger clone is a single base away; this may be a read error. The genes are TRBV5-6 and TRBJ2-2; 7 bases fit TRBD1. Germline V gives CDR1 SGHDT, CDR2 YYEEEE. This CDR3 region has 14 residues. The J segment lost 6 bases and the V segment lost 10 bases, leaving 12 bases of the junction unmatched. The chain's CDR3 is CAGTRQGTPGELFF. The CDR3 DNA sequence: TGTGCCGGCACAAGACAGGGAACGCCCGGGGAGCTGTTTTTT.

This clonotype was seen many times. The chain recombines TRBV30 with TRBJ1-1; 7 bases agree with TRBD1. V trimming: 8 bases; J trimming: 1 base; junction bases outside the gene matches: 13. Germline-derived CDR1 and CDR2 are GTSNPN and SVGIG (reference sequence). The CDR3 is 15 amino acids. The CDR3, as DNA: TGTGCCCGGAAGGGCAGACAGGGTCGGAACACTGAAGCTTTCTTT. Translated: CARKGRQGRNTEAFF.

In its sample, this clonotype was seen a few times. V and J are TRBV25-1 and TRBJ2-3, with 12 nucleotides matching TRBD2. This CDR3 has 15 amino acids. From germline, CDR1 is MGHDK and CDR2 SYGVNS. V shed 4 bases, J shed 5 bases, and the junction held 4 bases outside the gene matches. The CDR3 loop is CASSALAGGGDTQYF. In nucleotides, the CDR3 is TGTGCCAGCAGTGCACTAGCGGGAGGAGGAGATACGCAGTATTTT.

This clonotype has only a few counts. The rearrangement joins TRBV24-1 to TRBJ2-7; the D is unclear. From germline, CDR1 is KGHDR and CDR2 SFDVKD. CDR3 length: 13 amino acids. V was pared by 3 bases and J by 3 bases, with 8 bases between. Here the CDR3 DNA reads TGTGCCACCAGTGATGGCACCAACTACGAGCAGTACTTC. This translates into CATSDGTNYEQYF.

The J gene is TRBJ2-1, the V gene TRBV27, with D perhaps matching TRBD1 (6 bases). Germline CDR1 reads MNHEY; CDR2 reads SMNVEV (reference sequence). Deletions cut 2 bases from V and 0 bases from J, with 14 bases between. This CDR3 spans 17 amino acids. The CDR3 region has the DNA TGTGCCAGCAGTTTAAGTGCAGGACAGAGCTCCTACAATGAGCAGTTCTTC. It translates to CASSLSAGQSSYNEQFF.

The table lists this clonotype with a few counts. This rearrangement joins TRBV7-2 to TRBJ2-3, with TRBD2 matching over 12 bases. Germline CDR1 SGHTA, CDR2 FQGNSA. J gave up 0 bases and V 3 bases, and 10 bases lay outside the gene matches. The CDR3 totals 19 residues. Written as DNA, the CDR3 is TGTGCCAGCAGCTTGCGACTAGCGGGAGCGTCCGCTAGCACAGATACGCAGTATTTT. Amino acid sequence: CASSLRLAGASASTDTQYF.

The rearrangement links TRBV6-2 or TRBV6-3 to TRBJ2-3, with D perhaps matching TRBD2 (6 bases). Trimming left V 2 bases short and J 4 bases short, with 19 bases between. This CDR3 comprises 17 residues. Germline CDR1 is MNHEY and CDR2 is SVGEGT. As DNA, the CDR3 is TGTGCCAGCAGTTACGAGGCGGGAAACGTCCTCCCAGATACGCAGTATTTT. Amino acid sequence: CASSYEAGNVLPDTQYF.

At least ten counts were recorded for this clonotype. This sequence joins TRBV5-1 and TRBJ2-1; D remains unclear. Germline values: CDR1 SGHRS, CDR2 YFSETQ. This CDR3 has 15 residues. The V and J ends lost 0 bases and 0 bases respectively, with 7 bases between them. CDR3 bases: TGCGCCAGCAGCTTGGTTGCGGACTCCTACAATGAGCAGTTCTTC. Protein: CASSLVADSYNEQFF.

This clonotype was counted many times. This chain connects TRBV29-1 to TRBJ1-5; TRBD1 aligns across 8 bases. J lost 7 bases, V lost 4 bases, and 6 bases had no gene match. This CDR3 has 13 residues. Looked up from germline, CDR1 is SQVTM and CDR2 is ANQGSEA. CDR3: CSVAGQGGQPQHF. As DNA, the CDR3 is TGCAGCGTTGCTGGACAGGGAGGACAGCCCCAGCATTTT.

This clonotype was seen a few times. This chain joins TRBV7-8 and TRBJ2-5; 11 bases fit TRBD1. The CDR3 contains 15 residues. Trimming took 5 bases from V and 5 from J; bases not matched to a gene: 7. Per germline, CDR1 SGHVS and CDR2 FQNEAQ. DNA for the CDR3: TGTGCCAGCAGCCCGTCGGACAGGGGGCGTGAGACCCAGTACTTC. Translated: CASSPSDRGRETQYF.

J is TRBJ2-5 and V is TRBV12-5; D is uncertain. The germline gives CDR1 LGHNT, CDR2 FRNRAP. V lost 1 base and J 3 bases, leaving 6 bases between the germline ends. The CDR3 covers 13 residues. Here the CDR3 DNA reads TGTGCTAGTGGTTTGGATCTCGAAGAGACCCAGTACTTC. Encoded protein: CASGLDLEETQYF. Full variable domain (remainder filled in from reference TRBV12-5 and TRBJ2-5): DARVTQTPRHKVTEMGQEVTMRCQPILGHNTVFWYRQTMMQGLELLAYFRNRAPLDDSGMPKDRFSAEMPDATLATLKIQPSEPRDSAVYFCASGLDLEETQYFGPGTRLLVL.

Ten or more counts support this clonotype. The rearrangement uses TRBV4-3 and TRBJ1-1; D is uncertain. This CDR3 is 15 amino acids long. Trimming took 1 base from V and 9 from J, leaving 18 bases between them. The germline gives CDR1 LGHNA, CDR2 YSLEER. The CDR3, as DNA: TGCGCCAGCAGCCAAGTCTCAAACCGCTTCGATAAAGCTTTCTTT. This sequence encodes CASSQVSNRFDKAFF.

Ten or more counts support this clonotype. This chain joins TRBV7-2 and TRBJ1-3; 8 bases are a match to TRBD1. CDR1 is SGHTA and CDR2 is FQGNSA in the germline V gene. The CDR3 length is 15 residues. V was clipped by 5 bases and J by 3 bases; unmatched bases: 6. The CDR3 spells CASSPSGGVGNTIYF. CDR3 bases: TGTGCCAGCAGCCCGTCAGGGGGCGTTGGAAACACCATATATTTT.

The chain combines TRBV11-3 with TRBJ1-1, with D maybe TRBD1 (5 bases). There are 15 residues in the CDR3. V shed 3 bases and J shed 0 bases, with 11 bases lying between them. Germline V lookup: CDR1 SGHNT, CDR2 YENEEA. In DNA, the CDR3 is TGTGCCAGCAGCTTCGATCGACAGATGAACACTGAAGCTTTCTTT. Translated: CASSFDRQMNTEAFF.

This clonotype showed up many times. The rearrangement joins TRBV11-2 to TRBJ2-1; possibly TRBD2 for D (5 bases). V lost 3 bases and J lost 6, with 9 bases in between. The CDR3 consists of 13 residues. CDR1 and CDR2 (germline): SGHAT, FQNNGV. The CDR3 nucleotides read TGTGCCAGCAGCTTTACCGAGGGCAATGAGCAGTTCTTC. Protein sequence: CASSFTEGNEQFF.